Listed below are T cell receptor beta chains from one sample, sequenced in a study of blood T cell repertoires in COVID-19. The protocol was immunoSEQ multiplex PCR, while the TCRdb copy is restricted to in-frame clones and leaves out a portion. The sample shows about 150,000 clones, about 80% of them seen only once. Sequenced sample: peripheral blood. These receptors originate from an elderly woman with acute or convalescent COVID-19. The CDR3 runs from the conserved cysteine through the conserved F or W. The D gene is left open where the match is weak. Rows may omit the clone size; those that give it use once, few, many or a size class.

>NA|TRBV6-4|NA|15|TRBJ1-1
CASSGEAGKNTEAFF
TGTGCCAGCAGTGGTGAAGCAGGGAAGAACACTGAAGCTTTCTTT
>NA|TRBV6-5|NA|14|TRBJ1-5
CASRGLYSNQPQHF
TGTGCCAGCAGGGGACTGTATAGCAATCAGCCCCAGCATTTT
>NA|TRBV9|NA|14|TRBJ2-7
CASSVGQGTYEQYF
TGTGCCAGCAGCGTAGGCCAGGGTACCTACGAGCAGTACTTC
>TRBD1|TRBV7-8|once|15|TRBJ1-5
CASSSGTGKNQPQHF
TGTGCCAGCAGCTCCGGGACAGGGAAAAATCAGCCCCAGCATTTT
>NA|TRBV5-1|NA|15|TRBJ2-5
CASRSGLSARETQYF
TGCGCCAGCAGGTCGGGACTGTCGGCCCGGGAGACCCAGTACTTC
>TRBD2|TRBV24-1|NA|16|TRBJ2-1
CATSDFGTSGAHEQFF
TGTGCCACCAGTGATTTTGGGACTAGCGGGGCCCATGAGCAGTTCTTC
>TRBD1|TRBV7-2|NA|15|TRBJ2-2
CASSLVARGQSWLFF
TGTGCCAGCAGCTTAGTGGCCAGGGGGCAAAGTTGGCTGTTTTTT
>TRBD1|TRBV18|NA|15|TRBJ1-5
CASSRTGEGNQPQHF
TGTGCCAGCTCAAGGACAGGGGAAGGCAATCAGCCCCAGCATTTT
>TRBD1|TRBV4-1|NA|17|TRBJ2-3
CASSQDRTGEGADTQYF
TGCGCCAGCAGCCAAGACCGGACAGGGGAGGGAGCAGATACGCAGTATTTT
>TRBD2|TRBV7-2|NA|16|TRBJ2-2
CASSARLAGGVGELFF
TGTGCCAGCAGCGCCAGGCTAGCGGGGGGGGTCGGGGAGCTGTTTTTT